This T cell receptor (beta chain) emerged from a study of technical replicates of blood from a few donors. Only in-frame clones appear in the TCRdb table, and some are missing; sequencing was by immunoSEQ multiplex PCR. The sample contains approximately 81,000 clones, just over 95% of which appear only once. V lost 4 bases, J lost 7 bases, and 1 base stayed unmatched. The CDR3 is 12 amino acids. Per the germline V gene, CDR1 is KGHSH and CDR2 is LQKENI. The source is a human donor in good health. The chain employs TRBV18 and TRBJ1-5, with TRBD1 identical over 7 bases. The material sequenced was T cells isolated from PBMCs. The CDR3 DNA is TGTGCCAGCTCACAGGGGGCACAGCCCCAGCATTTT. It yields the protein CASSQGAQPQHF. Variable domain in full (rest from reference TRBV18 and TRBJ1-5): NAGVMQNPRHLVRRRGQEARLRCSPMKGHSHVYWYRQLPEEGLKFMVYLQKENIIDESGMPKERFSAEFPKEGPSILRIQQVVRGDSAAYFCASSQGAQPQHFGDGTRLSIL.